One sample yielded the 16 T cell receptor beta chains listed below, sequenced in a study of blood T cell repertoires in COVID-19. Measured with immunoSEQ multiplex PCR; TCRdb has only the in-frame clones, and not every one. Counted here are over 120,000 clones, roughly three quarters occurring once; the ten biggest clones make up approximately 6%. Sample: PBMCs or T cells enriched from blood (not recorded which). These receptors were collected from a woman between 45 and 60 years old who had recovered from COVID-19.

J is TRBJ2-6 and V is TRBV5-1; 8 nucleotides align to TRBD2. CDR1 is SGHRS, CDR2 YFSETQ, per germline. Losses at the gene ends were 10 bases for V and 0 bases for J; bases not matched to a gene: 12. CDR3 length: 17 residues. The CDR3 region is CARGGLVGDSGANVLTF. DNA of the CDR3: TGCGCCCGCGGGGGACTAGTGGGGGACTCTGGGGCCAACGTCCTGACTTTC.

This clone was counted a few times. The V call is TRBV2, the J call TRBJ1-1, with unresolved D. CDR1 and CDR2 from the germline V gene are SNHLY and FYNNEI. The CDR3 length is 12 residues. V lost 7 bases, J lost 1 base, and 7 bases lay in between. CDR3 in DNA: TGTGCCAGCAAATCAGGGAACACTGAAGCTTTCTTT. Translating it yields CASKSGNTEAFF.

This chain joins TRBV4-2 and TRBJ2-2, with TRBD2 matching over 10 bases. Germline V gene sequence: CDR1 LGHNA, CDR2 YNFKEQ. V gave up 2 bases and J gave up 1 base; unmatched junction bases: 1. This CDR3 is 16 amino acids long. The CDR3 here is CASSQIAGGNTGELFF. In DNA, the CDR3 is TGTGCCAGCAGCCAAATAGCGGGGGGGAACACCGGGGAGCTGTTTTTT.

This chain connects TRBV11-3 to TRBJ2-2, with 7 bases matching TRBD1. This CDR3 region has 14 residues. J gave up 7 bases and V 5 bases, and 7 bases lay outside the gene matches. The germline CDR1 and CDR2 sequences are SGHNT and YENEEA. The CDR3 nucleotides read TGTGCCAGCAGCCAAGAGGGGGCGGTCGGGGAGCTGTTTTTT. This encodes CASSQEGAVGELFF.

The rearrangement links TRBV5-4 to TRBJ1-2; TRBD1 matches at 8 bases. The CDR3 loop spans 15 amino acids. The ends lost 6 bases at V and 0 bases at J; junction bases unmatched: 7. Germline loops: CDR1 SGHNT, CDR2 YYREEE (reference sequence). CDR3: CASTRTGTTNYGYTF. DNA for the CDR3: TGTGCCAGCACAAGGACAGGGACTACTAACTATGGCTACACCTTC.

This rearrangement joins TRBV7-9 to TRBJ2-5, with 8 nucleotides matching TRBD2. With V trimmed by 1 base and J by 3 bases, 4 bases remained unmatched. Germline V gives CDR1 SEHNR, CDR2 FQNEAQ (reference sequence). This CDR3 contains 15 residues. The CDR3 reads CASSLGFGGEETQYF. The CDR3, as DNA: TGTGCCAGCAGCTTAGGGTTCGGGGGGGAAGAGACCCAGTACTTC.

The chain carries TRBV2 and TRBJ2-5; 11 bases fit TRBD2. Germline V gene data show CDR1 as SNHLY and CDR2 as FYNNEI. The J segment lost 0 bases and the V segment lost 6 bases, leaving 9 bases of the junction unmatched. The CDR3 contains 17 residues. In nucleotides, the CDR3 is TGTGCCAGCAGAACATATCTAGCGGGGGGTTACCAAGAGACCCAGTACTTC. This sequence encodes CASRTYLAGGYQETQYF.

The CDR3 sequence is CASSESTSGGIEQFF. As DNA, the CDR3 is TGCGCCAGCAGTGAGTCGACTAGCGGGGGAATTGAGCAGTTCTTC. The chain employs TRBV10-2 and TRBJ2-1, with 12 bases lining up with TRBD2. This CDR3 has 15 amino acids. Trimming took 0 bases from V and 9 from J; bases not matched to a gene: 3. The germline gives CDR1 WSHSY, CDR2 SAAADI.

J is TRBJ1-1 and V is TRBV11-2; tentatively, D is TRBD1 (5 bases). V lost 0 bases and J 6 bases, leaving 17 bases between the germline ends. The CDR3 length is 16 residues. Germline lookup yields CDR1 SGHAT and CDR2 FQNNGV. CDR3 bases: TGTGCCAGCAGCTTAGACATGTGGGGGGTTGGGGCTGAAGCTTTCTTT. This encodes CASSLDMWGVGAEAFF.

The sample holds one count of this clone. The chain carries TRBV6-6 and TRBJ1-4; no clear D. V lost 9 bases, J lost 6 bases, and 11 bases lay in between. CDR1 is MNHNY, CDR2 SVGAGI, per germline (reference sequence). The CDR3 runs 12 residues. DNA for the CDR3: TGTGCCAGTTCCTGGCTTGATGAAAAACTGTTTTTT. It is translated as CASSWLDEKLFF.

The rearrangement uses TRBV20-1 and TRBJ1-2; D unresolved. V was clipped by 3 bases and J by 4 bases, with 15 bases between them. This CDR3 spans 14 amino acids. Germline V gene sequence: CDR1 DFQATT, CDR2 SNEGSKA (reference sequence). This chain's CDR3 is CSASNEGLGYGYTF. The CDR3, as DNA: TGCAGTGCTAGTAACGAGGGTTTGGGCTATGGCTACACCTTC.

This chain links TRBV11-1 with TRBJ2-7; D gene unclear. Between the trimmed V and J ends, which lost 5 bases and 1 base, there was a span of 12 bases. CDR3 length: 14 residues. From germline, CDR1 is SGHAT and CDR2 FQDESV (reference sequence). CDR3 loop: CASSPKSQSYEQYV. The CDR3 nucleotides read TGTGCCAGCAGCCCGAAGTCACAGTCCTACGAGCAGTACGTC.

This clone came up once. CDR3 sequence: CASSEDVFRELFF. The CDR3 DNA reads as TGTGCCAGCAGTGAAGATGTCTTTCGGGAGCTGTTTTTT. This rearrangement joins TRBV2 to TRBJ2-2; D gene ambiguous. Germline CDR1 reads SNHLY; CDR2 reads FYNNEI. V shed 1 base and J shed 9 bases, with 9 bases lying between them. The CDR3 contains 13 residues.

The J gene is TRBJ1-4, the V gene TRBV5-6; no reliable D call. Germline CDR1 and CDR2: SGHDT and YYEEEE. V was trimmed by 4 bases and J by 5 bases, leaving 15 bases between them. The CDR3 runs 15 residues. DNA of the CDR3: TGTGCCAGCAGCCCCGGGCGACGGGAAAATGAAAAACTGTTTTTT. Translating it yields CASSPGRRENEKLFF.

This clone was counted a few times. This chain uses TRBV6-5 with TRBJ1-1, with 7 bases fitting TRBD1. CDR1 is MNHEY and CDR2 is SVGAGI in the germline V gene. V shed 6 bases and J 4 bases; nucleotides not matched to a gene: 8. This CDR3 has 14 amino acids. CDR3 bases: TGTGCCAGCAGCAGGGACAGTAGTGGCACTGAAGCTTTCTTT. It translates to CASSRDSSGTEAFF.

This clone occurred a few times. This chain uses TRBV18 with TRBJ1-5; 8 bases agree with TRBD1. This CDR3 region has 15 residues. Losses at the gene ends were 4 bases for V and 5 bases for J; bases not matched to a gene: 7. CDR1 and CDR2 (germline): KGHSH, LQKENI. CDR3 residues: CASSQSGGTHQPQHF. The CDR3 DNA reads as TGTGCCAGCTCACAATCAGGGGGCACGCATCAGCCCCAGCATTTT.